These T cell receptor beta chains were read from a single sample in a study of beta chain features in type 1 diabetes. Profiled with immunoSEQ multiplex PCR; TCRdb holds only in-frame clones, not every one. The table has some 370,000 clones, around 10% seen once. The sample comprised central memory CD4+ T cells from blood. The receptors derive from a young man with type 1 diabetes. Both conserved end residues are part of each CDR3. D genes are given only for firm matches. Not every row has a clone size; where given, it reads once, few, many or a size class.

>many|TRBJ2-3|TRBV30|.
TGTGCCTGGAGTGTATACTCCTTGCAGTATTTT
CAWSVYSLQYF
>many|TRBJ2-4|TRBV14|.
TGTGCCAGCAGCCAAGCTGGAAACATTCAGTACTTC
CASSQAGNIQYF
>few|TRBJ1-5|TRBV7-2|.
TGTGCCAGCAGACGGGGAGATGGCCAGCCCCAGCATTTT
CASRRGDGQPQHF
>.|TRBJ1-5|TRBV10-2|.
TGCGCCAGCAGTGGAGGGGGGGGTCAGCCCCAGCATTTT
CASSGGGGQPQHF
>.|TRBJ1-2|TRBV7-6|.
TGTGCCAGCAGCTTCGGGCAGGGAGTCTATGGCTACACCTTC
CASSFGQGVYGYTF
>.|TRBJ2-7|TRBV7-9|.
TGTGCCAGCAGCTATGATGACAGGCCCCAGTACTTC
CASSYDDRPQYF
>few|TRBJ2-7|TRBV10-3|.
TGTGCCATCAGTGAGTCGGGGTTTGGGGCCCTCGAGCAGTACTTC
CAISESGFGALEQYF
>few|TRBJ2-7|TRBV7-7|TRBD2
TGTGCCAGCAGCCCGGTAGCGGGAGGAGCATACGAGCAGTACTTC
CASSPVAGGAYEQYF
>few|TRBJ2-5|TRBV5-4|.
TGTGCCAGCAGCTTCCAGGGGACTAAAGAGACCCAGTACTTC
CASSFQGTKETQYF
>many|TRBJ2-7|TRBV14|.
TGTGCCAGCAGCCAGAGACTAGAGAGCGAGCAGTACTTC
CASSQRLESEQYF
>.|TRBJ1-2|TRBV7-2|.
TGTGCCAGCAGTCCCGACGTCTATGGCTACACCTTC
CASSPDVYGYTF
>many|TRBJ2-2|TRBV13|TRBD1
TGTGCCAGCAGCCGAGGGACAGGGGGGTCCGGGGAGCTGTTTTTT
CASSRGTGGSGELFF
>once|TRBJ2-6|TRBV11-2|.
TGTGCCAGCAGCTTAGATCAGGAGAGCTCTGGGGCCAACGTCCTGACTTTC
CASSLDQESSGANVLTF
>few|TRBJ2-5|TRBV5-1|TRBD2
TGCGCCAGCAGCTTGAATAGGGCGGGAGGGCCATCGGAGACCCAGTACTTC
CASSLNRAGGPSETQYF
>few|TRBJ2-5|TRBV25-1|.
TGTGCCAGCAGTGAATCAGGGTTGGAGACCCAGTACTTC
CASSESGLETQYF
>many|TRBJ1-2|TRBV6-5|TRBD1
TGTGCCAGCAGTCGAACCGGGACAGCCTATGGCTACACCTTC
CASSRTGTAYGYTF
>.|TRBJ2-5|TRBV18|.
TGTGCCAGCTCAAAAGGGGCTGGAGAGACCCAGTACTTC
CASSKGAGETQYF
>.|TRBJ2-5|TRBV2|.
TGTGCCAGCAGTGAAGCGGGTAGAGTTCAGTACTTC
CASSEAGRVQYF
>many|TRBJ2-1|TRBV6-1|.
TGTGCCAGCAGTCGACTCCTAGCCAATGAGCAGTTCTTC
CASSRLLANEQFF
>many|TRBJ2-1|TRBV14|.
TGTGCCAGCAGCCAGACGTGGGCTAATGAGCAGTTCTTC
CASSQTWANEQFF
>few|TRBJ2-7|TRBV28|.
TGTGCCAGCAGTTTCACTAGTCTTTTGGGCGAGCAGTACTTC
CASSFTSLLGEQYF
>.|TRBJ2-7|TRBV29-1|.
TGCAGCGTTGGTGGGACGTCGGCCTCCTACGAGCAGTACTTC
CSVGGTSASYEQYF
>few|TRBJ2-6|TRBV6-6|.
TGTGCCAGCTGCGTAGCTGGGGCCAACGTCCTGACTTTC
CASCVAGANVLTF
>.|TRBJ2-5|TRBV19|TRBD1
TGTGCCAGTAGTATCACGCAGGGGGCCGGCCAAGAGACCCAGTACTTC
CASSITQGAGQETQYF
>.|TRBJ2-3|TRBV20-1|.
TGCAGTGCTCGCCCACGAGATACGCAGTATTTT
CSARPRDTQYF
>few|TRBJ2-7|TRBV30|.
TGTGCCTGGAGGACAGAGAAGAGGGGCGAGCAGTACTTC
CAWRTEKRGEQYF
>.|TRBJ1-5|TRBV19|TRBD1
TGTGCCAGTCTACACCAGGGGGGGGGCAATCAGCCCCAGCATTTT
CASLHQGGGNQPQHF
>few|TRBJ1-3|TRBV28|.
TGTGCCAGCAGTTTTACGGGCTCCACCATATATTTT
CASSFTGSTIYF
>.|TRBJ2-7|TRBV9|.
TGTGCCAGCAGCGTCGGGCCGGACGCCCCCTACGAGCAGTACTTC
CASSVGPDAPYEQYF
>.|TRBJ2-6|TRBV28|.
TGTGCCAGCAGTCCCCTAAGAGGTGCCAACGTCCTGACTTTC
CASSPLRGANVLTF
>.|TRBJ1-2|TRBV30|.
TGTGCCTGGAGTAGCGGGGACTATGGCTACACCTTC
CAWSSGDYGYTF
>.|TRBJ2-5|TRBV7-9|.
TGTGCCAGCAGCCCTAGCTCTGTCCCAGAGACCCAGTACTTC
CASSPSSVPETQYF
>.|TRBJ2-1|TRBV6-6|.
TGTGCCAGCGGGGGGCCGGTCTACAATGAGCAGTTCTTC
CASGGPVYNEQFF
>few|TRBJ2-7|TRBV11-2|.
TGTGCCAGCAGCATTCTACCGGGACTTGGCTACGAGCAGTACTTC
CASSILPGLGYEQYF
>.|TRBJ2-4|TRBV15|.
TGTGCCACCAGCAGAGATGCAGTAGCCAAAAACATTCAGTACTTC
CATSRDAVAKNIQYF
>.|TRBJ2-1|TRBV6-4|.
TGTGCCAGCAGTGACTTAGGACTACCCAACACACAGTTCTTC
CASSDLGLPNTQFF
>many|TRBJ2-1|TRBV2|TRBD2
TGTGCCAGCAGTGAAGCGCTGGGGAGCGGGAGGCAGTTCTTC
CASSEALGSGRQFF
>few|TRBJ2-7|TRBV5-1|.
TGCGCCAGCAGCCCCTCGAACTCCTACGAGCAGTACTTC
CASSPSNSYEQYF
>.|TRBJ1-3|TRBV7-2|.
TGTGCCAGCAGCTGGGGTCCCTCTGGAAACACCATATATTTT
CASSWGPSGNTIYF
>.|TRBJ2-5|TRBV4-2|.
TGTGCCAGCAGCCAAGATTGGGGGCTAGCGACGTACCAAGAGACCCAGTACTTC
CASSQDWGLATYQETQYF
>.|TRBJ2-5|TRBV7-8|.
TGTGCCAGCAGCTTAACGGCAGGGAAGGCCCAGTACTTC
CASSLTAGKAQYF
>.|TRBJ2-7|TRBV5-1|TRBD2
TGCGCCAGCAGCTTCCCGGGGGGTAACGAGCAGTACTTC
CASSFPGGNEQYF
>few|TRBJ2-1|TRBV7-9|TRBD1
TGTGCCAGCAGCGGACAGGGCTACAATGAGCAGTTCTTC
CASSGQGYNEQFF
>.|TRBJ1-1|TRBV5-6|.
TGTGCCAGCAGCCAGATTAACACTGAAGCTTTCTTT
CASSQINTEAFF
>.|TRBJ2-3|TRBV11-3|.
TGTGCCAGCAGCCAAGTCGGGGGAGATACGCAGTATTTT
CASSQVGGDTQYF
>few|TRBJ2-5|TRBV28|TRBD1
TGTGCCAGCAGACTGACAGGGTCAGAGACCCAGTACTTC
CASRLTGSETQYF
>many|TRBJ2-1|TRBV2|.
TGTGCCAGCAGTTCGGAGACTAGCAATGAGCAGTTCTTC
CASSSETSNEQFF
>.|TRBJ2-1|TRBV6-5|TRBD1
TGTGCCAGCTGGGACAGGTACTACAATGAGCAGTTCTTC
CASWDRYYNEQFF
>.|TRBJ2-3|TRBV29-1|.
TGCAGCGTTGAGACAGGAACAGATACGCAGTATTTT
CSVETGTDTQYF
>few|TRBJ2-3|TRBV28|.
TGTGCCAGCAGTTTACAGGGCACAGATACGCAGTATTTT
CASSLQGTDTQYF